This T cell receptor beta chain was captured in a study of cytomegalovirus exposure and HLA in healthy donors. The wider study: Approximately 180 million T cells yielded some 100 million unique TCR beta sequences, as an earlier analysis found. The Caucasian-associated ancestry cluster contained more than 75% of the approximately 390 genotyped donors. Study conclusions and caveats: Serostatus for CMV was the only available immune exposure information. For TCR beta chains, V- and J-gene trimming was later linked to a missense DCLRE1C variant.

PCR was performed using 60 Vbeta and 13 Jbeta primers. Repertoires were generated with immunoSEQ multiplex PCR, while TCRdb's copy carries only in-frame clones and drops some. The sample lists some 110,000 clones, approximately 80% occurring once. Per germline, CDR1 MNHNY and CDR2 SVGAGI (reference sequence). Trimming removed 0 bases from V and 0 bases from J, with 9 bases in between. The CDR3 covers 16 residues. A word on this clone: No antigen is known for it.

Sequencing used PBMCs. V and J are TRBV6-6 and TRBJ1-5; D is uncertain. The TCR originated in a woman between 18 and 29 years old in good health and CMV-seropositive. The CDR3 protein is CASSYSGGYSNQPQHF. DNA of the CDR3: TGTGCCAGCAGTTACTCGGGAGGGTATAGCAATCAGCCCCAGCATTTT.